This TCR beta chain was observed in a study of Ad26.COV2.S vaccination and SARS-CoV-2 variants. Study information: Enrollment placed the donor in the COV1001 Ad26.COV2.S trial arm. Once, or twice with 56 days between doses, Ad26.COV2.S was given intramuscularly.

Sample treatment: approximately 18 received Ad26.COV2.S at low or high dose, single or two shots; about 5 received placebo; per-sample allocation not given. On day 63 after the first injection, vaccine and placebo recipients gave samples. TCRdb's table, derived via immunoSEQ multiplex PCR, lists solely in-frame clones and lacks some. Of about 350,000 clones in the sample, around 89% were seen once. CDR1 and CDR2 from the germline V gene are LGHDT and YNNKEL (reference sequence). The CDR3 runs to 13 residues. Between the trimmed V and J ends, which lost 6 bases and 7 bases, there was a span of 15 bases.

This chain connects TRBV3-1 (or the pseudogene TRBV3-2) to TRBJ1-1; the D is unclear. This clonotype was sampled from a person aged 18-65 years who received the Ad26.COV2.S COVID-19 vaccine or a placebo. The sample here was peripheral blood, taken in a trial of Ad26.COV2.S vaccine versus placebo. CDR3 protein: CASRVSGLGEAFF. Written as DNA, the CDR3 is TGTGCCAGCAGGGTCTCTGGGTTAGGTGAAGCTTTCTTT.